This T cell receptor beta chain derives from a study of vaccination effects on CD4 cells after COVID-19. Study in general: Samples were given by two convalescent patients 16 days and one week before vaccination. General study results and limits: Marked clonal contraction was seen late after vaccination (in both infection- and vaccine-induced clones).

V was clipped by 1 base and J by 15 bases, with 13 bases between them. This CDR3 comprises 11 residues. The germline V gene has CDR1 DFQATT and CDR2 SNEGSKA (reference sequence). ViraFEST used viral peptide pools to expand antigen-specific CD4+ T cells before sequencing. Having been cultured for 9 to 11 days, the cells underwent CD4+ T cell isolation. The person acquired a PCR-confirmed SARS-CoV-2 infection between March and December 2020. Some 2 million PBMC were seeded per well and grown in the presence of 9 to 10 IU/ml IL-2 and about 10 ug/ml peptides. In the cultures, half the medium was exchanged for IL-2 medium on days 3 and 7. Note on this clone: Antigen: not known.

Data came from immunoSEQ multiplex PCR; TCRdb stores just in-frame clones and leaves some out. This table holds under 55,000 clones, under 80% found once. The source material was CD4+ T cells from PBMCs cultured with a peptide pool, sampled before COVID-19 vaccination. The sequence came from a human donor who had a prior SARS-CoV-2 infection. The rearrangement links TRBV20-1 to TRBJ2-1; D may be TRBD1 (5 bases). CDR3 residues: CSARVQAKPFF. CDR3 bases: TGCAGTGCTAGAGTACAGGCGAAGCCGTTCTTC.